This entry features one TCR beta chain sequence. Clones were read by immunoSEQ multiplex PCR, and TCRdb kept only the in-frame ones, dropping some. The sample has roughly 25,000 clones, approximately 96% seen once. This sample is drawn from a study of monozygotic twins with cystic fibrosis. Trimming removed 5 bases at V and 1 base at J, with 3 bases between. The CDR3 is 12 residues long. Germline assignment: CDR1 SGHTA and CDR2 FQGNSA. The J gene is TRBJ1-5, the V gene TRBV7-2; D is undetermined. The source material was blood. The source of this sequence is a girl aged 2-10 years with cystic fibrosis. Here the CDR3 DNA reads TGTGCCAGCAGCCCCAGCAATCAGCCCCAGCATTTT. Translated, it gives CASSPSNQPQHF.